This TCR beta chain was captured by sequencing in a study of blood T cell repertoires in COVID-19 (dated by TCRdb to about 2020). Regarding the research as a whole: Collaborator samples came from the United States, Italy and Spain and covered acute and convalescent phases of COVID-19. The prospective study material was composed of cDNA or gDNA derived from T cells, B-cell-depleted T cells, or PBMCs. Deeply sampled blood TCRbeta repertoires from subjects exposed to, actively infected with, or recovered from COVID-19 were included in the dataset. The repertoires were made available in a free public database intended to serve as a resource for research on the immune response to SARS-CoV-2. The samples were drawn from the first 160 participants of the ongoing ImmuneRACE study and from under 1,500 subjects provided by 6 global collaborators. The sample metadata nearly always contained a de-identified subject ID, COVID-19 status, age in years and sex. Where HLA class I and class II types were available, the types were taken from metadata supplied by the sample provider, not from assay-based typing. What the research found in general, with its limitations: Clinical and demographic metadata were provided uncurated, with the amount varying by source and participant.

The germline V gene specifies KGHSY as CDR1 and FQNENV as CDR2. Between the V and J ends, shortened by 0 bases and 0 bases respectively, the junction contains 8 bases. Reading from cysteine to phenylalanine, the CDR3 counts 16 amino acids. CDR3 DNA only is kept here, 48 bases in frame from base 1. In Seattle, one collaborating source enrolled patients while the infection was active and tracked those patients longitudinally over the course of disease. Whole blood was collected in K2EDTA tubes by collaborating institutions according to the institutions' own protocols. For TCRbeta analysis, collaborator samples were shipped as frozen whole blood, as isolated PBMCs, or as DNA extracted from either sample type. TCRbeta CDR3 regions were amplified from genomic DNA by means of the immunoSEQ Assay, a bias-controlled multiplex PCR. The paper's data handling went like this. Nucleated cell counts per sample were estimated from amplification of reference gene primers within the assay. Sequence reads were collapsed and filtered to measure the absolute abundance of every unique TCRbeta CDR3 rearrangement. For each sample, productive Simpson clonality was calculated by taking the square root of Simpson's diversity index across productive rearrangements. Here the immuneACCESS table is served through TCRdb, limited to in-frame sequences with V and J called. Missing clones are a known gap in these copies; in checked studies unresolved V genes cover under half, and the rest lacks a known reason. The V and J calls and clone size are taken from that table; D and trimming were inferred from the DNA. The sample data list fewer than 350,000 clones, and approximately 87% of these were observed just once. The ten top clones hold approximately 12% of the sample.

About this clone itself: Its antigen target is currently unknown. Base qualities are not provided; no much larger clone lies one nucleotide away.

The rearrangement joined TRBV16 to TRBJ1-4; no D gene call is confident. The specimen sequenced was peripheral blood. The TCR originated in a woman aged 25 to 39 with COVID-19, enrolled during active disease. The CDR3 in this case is CASSQSQLATNEKLFF. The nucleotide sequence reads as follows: TGTGCCAGCAGCCAATCACAGTTAGCAACTAATGAAAAACTGTTTTTT.